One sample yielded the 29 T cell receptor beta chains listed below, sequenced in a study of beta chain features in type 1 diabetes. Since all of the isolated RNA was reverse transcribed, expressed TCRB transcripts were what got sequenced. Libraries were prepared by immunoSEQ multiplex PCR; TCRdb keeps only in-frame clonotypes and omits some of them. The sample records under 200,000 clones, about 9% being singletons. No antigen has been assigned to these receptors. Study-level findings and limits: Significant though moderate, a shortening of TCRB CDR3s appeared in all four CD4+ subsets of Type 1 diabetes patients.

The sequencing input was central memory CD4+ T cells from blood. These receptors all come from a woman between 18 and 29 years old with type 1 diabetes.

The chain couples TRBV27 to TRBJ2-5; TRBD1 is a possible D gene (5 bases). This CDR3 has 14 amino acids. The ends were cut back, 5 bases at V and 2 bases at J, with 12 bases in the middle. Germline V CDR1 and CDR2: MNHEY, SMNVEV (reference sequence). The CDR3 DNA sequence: TGTGCCAGCAGTCCCGTTTCAGGGCAAGAGACCCAGTACTTC. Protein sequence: CASSPVSGQETQYF.

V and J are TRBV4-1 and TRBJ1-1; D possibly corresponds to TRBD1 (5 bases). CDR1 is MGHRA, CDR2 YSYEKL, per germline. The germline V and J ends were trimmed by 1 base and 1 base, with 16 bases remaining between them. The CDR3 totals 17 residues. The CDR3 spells CASSQGTVRVGNTEAFF. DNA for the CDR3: TGCGCCAGCAGCCAAGGAACCGTCAGGGTAGGGAACACTGAAGCTTTCTTT.

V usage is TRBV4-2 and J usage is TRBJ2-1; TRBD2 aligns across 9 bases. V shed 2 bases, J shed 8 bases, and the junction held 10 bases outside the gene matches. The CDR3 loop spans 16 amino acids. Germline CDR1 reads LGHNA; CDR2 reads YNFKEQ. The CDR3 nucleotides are TGTGCCAGCAGCCAAATTGACGCGGGAGGGACGGATGAGCAGTTCTTC. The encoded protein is CASSQIDAGGTDEQFF.

The CDR3 here is CASSDKNTGELFF. As DNA, the CDR3 is TGTGCCAGCAGTGACAAGAACACCGGGGAGCTGTTTTTT. The chain employs TRBV25-1 and TRBJ2-2; D uncertain. The V end was cut by 3 bases, the J end by 1 base, with 3 bases between. The germline gives CDR1 MGHDK, CDR2 SYGVNS. The CDR3 has 13 amino acids.

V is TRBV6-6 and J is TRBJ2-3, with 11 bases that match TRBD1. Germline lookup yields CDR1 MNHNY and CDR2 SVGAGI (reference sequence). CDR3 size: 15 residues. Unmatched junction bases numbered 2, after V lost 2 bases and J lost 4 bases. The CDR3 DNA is TGTGCCAGCAGTTACGGACAGGGGGCCCCAGATACGCAGTATTTT. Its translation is CASSYGQGAPDTQYF.

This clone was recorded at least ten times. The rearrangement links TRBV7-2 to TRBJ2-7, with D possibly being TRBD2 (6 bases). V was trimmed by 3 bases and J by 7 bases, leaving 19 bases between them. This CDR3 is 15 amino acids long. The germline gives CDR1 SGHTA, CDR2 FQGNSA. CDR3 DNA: TGTGCCAGCAGCTTTCGAGGAGGGCGGCTAGAAGAGCAGTACTTC. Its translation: CASSFRGGRLEEQYF.

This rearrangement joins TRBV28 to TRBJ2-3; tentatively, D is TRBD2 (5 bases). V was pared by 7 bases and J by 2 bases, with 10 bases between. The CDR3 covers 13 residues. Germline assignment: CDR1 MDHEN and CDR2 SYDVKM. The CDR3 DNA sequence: TGTGCCAGCACGGGGAGTCCCACAGATACGCAGTATTTT. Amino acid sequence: CASTGSPTDTQYF.

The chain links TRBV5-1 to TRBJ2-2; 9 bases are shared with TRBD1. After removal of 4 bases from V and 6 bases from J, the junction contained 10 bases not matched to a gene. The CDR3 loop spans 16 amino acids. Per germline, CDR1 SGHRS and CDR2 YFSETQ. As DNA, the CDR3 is TGCGCCAGCAGCATTACCGGGACAGGGATGGCCGGGGAGCTGTTTTTT. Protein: CASSITGTGMAGELFF.

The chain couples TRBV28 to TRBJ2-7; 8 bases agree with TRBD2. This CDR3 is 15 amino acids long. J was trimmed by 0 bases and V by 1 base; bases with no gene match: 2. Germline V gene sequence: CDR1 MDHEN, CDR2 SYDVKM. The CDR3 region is CASSLSGTSSYEQYF. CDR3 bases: TGTGCCAGCAGTTTATCGGGGACTAGCTCCTACGAGCAGTACTTC.

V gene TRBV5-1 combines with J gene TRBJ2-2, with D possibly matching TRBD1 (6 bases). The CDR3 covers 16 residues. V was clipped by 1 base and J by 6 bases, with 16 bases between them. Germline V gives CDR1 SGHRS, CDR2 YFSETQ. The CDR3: CASSLTQGILPGELFF. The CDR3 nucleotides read TGCGCCAGCAGCTTGACCCAGGGGATACTTCCCGGGGAGCTGTTTTTT.

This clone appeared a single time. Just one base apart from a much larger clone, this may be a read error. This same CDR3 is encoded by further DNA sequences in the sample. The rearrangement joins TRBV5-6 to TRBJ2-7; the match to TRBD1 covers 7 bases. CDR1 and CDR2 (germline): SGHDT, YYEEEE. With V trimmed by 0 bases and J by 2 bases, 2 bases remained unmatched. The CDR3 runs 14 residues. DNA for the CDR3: TGTGCCAGCAGCTTGGGGCAGGGGGCCTACGAGCAGTACTTC. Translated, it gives CASSLGQGAYEQYF.

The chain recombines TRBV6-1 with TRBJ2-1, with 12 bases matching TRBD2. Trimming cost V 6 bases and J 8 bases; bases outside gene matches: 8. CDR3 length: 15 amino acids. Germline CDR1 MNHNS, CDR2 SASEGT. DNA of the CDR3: TGTGCCAGCAGCGCCGGGACTAGCGGGCAGGATGAGCAGTTCTTC. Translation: CASSAGTSGQDEQFF.

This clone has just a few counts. CDR3 bases: TGTGCCAGCCCCGGAGAGGGACAGGGCCCTGGTCAGCCCCAGCATTTT. Residues: CASPGEGQGPGQPQHF. The rearrangement uses TRBV27 and TRBJ1-5; 9 positions match TRBD1. The germline CDR1 and CDR2 sequences are MNHEY and SMNVEV (reference sequence). The junction had 14 bases not matched to a gene; V was cut back by 8 bases and J by 6 bases. This CDR3 has 16 residues.

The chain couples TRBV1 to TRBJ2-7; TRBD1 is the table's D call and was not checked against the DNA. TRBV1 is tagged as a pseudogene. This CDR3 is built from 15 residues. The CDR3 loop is CTSSQDSPGVYEQYF. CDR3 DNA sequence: TGCACCAGCAGCCAAGATTCACCAGGGGTCTACGAGCAGTACTTC.

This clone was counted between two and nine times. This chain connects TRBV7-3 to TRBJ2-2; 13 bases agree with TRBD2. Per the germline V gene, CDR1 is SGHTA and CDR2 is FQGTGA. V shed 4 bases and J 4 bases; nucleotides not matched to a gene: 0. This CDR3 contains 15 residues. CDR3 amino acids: CASSWTSGSTGELFF. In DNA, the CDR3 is TGTGCCAGCAGCTGGACTAGCGGGAGCACCGGGGAGCTGTTTTTT.

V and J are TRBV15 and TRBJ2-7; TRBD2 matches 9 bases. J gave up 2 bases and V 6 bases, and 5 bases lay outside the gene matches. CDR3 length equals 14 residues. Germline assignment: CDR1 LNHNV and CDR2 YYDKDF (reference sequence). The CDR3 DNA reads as TGTGCCACCAGATACCTAGCGGGACCCTACGAGCAGTACTTC. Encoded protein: CATRYLAGPYEQYF.

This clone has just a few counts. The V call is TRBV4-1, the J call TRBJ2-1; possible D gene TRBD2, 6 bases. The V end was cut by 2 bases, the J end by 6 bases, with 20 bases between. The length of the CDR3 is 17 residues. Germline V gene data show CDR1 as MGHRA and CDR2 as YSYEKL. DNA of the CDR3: TGCGCCAGCAGCCAAAGACTGGGGGTCGGGAGCACCAATGAGCAGTTCTTC. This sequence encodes CASSQRLGVGSTNEQFF.

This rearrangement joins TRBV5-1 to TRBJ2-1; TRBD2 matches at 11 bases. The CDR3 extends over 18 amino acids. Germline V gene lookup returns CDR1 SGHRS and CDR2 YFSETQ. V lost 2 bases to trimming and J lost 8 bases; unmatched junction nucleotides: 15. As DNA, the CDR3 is TGCGCCAGCAGCTTCTCCCCTGTGGGTAGCGGGAGGGCCTATGAGCAGTTCTTC. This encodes CASSFSPVGSGRAYEQFF.

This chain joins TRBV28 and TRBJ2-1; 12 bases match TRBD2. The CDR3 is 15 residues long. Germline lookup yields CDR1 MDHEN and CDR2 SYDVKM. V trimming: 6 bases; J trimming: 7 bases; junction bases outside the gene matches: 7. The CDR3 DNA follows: TGTGCCAGCAGCCTAGCGGGAGGGCCCATAAATGAGCAGTTCTTC. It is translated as CASSLAGGPINEQFF.

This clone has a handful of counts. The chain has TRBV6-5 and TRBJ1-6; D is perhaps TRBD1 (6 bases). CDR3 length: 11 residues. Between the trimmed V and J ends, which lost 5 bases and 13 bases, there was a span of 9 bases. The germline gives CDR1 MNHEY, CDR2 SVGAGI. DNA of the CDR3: TGTGCCAGCAGTAAACAGGGCCCCCTCCACTTT. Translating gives CASSKQGPLHF.

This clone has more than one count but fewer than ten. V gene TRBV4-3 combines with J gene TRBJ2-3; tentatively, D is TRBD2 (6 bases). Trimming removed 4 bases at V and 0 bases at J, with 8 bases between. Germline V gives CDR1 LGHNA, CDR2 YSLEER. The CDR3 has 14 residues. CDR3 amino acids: CASSRRESTDTQYF. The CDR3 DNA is TGCGCCAGCAGCCGGAGGGAGAGCACAGATACGCAGTATTTT.

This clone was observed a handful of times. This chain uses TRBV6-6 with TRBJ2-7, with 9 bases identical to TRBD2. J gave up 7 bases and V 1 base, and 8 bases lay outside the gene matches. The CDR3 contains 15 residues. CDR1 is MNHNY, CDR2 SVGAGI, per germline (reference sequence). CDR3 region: CASSYLQAGGYEQYF. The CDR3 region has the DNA TGTGCCAGCAGTTACTTACAAGCGGGGGGTTATGAGCAGTACTTC.

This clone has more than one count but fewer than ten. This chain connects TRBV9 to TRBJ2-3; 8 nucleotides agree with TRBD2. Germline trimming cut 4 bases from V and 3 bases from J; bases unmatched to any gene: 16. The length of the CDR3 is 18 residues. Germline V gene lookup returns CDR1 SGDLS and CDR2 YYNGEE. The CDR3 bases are TGTGCCAGCAGCCCCGGGGGGGGTTCCTTTCGCTTTACAGATACGCAGTATTTT. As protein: CASSPGGGSFRFTDTQYF.

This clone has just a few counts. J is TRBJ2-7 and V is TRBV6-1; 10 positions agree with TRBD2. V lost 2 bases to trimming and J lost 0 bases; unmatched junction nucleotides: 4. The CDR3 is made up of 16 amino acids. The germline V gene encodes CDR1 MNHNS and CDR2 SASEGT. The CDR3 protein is CASSENLAGASYEQYF. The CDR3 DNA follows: TGTGCCAGCAGTGAAAATCTAGCGGGGGCCTCCTACGAGCAGTACTTC.

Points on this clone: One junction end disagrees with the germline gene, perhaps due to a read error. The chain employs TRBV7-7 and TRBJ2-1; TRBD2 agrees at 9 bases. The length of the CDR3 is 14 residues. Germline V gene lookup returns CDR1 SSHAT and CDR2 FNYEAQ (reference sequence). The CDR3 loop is CASSLGGRAGEQFF. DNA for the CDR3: TGTGCTAGCAGCCTAGGCGGGAGGGCTGGTGAGCAGTTCTTC.

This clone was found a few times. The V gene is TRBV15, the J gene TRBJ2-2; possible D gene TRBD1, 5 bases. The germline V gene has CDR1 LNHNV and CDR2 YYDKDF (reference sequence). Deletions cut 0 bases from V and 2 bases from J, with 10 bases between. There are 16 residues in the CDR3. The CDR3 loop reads CATSRDSRANTGELFF. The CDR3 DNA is TGTGCCACCAGCAGAGATTCCAGGGCAAACACCGGGGAGCTGTTTTTT.

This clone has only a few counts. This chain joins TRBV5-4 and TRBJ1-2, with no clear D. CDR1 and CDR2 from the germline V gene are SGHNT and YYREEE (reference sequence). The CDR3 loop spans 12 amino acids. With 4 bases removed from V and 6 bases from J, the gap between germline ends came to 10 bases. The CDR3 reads CASSLDYNGYTF. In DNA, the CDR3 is TGTGCCAGCAGCCTAGATTATAATGGCTACACCTTC. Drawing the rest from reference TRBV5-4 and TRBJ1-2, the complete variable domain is ETGVTQSPTHLIKTRGQQVTLRCSSQSGHNTVSWYQQALGQGPQFIFQYYREEENGRGNFPPRFSGLQFPNYSSELNVNALELDDSALYLCASSLDYNGYTFGSGTRLTVV.

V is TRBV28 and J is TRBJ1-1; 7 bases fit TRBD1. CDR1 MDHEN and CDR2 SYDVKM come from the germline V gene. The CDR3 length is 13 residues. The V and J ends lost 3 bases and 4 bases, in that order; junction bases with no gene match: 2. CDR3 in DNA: TGTGCCAGCAGTTTGACAGGGATCACTGAAGCTTTCTTT. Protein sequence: CASSLTGITEAFF.

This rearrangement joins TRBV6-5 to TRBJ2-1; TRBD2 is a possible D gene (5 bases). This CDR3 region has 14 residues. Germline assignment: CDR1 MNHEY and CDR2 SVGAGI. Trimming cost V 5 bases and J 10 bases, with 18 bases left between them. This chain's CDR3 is CASSPVLSSREQFF. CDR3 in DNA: TGTGCCAGCAGTCCCGTCCTCTCTAGCCGCGAGCAGTTCTTC.